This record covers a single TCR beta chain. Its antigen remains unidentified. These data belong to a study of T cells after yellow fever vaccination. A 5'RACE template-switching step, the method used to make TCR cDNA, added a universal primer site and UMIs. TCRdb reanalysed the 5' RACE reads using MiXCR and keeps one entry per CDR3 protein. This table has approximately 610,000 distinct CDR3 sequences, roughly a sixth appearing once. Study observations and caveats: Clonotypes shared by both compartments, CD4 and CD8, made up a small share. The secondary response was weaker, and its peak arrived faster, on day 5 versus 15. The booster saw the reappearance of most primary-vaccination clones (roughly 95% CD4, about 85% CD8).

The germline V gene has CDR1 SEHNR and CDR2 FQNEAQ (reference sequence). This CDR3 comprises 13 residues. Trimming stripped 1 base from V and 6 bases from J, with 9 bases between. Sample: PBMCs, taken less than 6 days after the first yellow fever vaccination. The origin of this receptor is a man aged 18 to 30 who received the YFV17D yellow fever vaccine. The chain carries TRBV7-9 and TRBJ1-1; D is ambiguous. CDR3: CASSLVPASEAFF. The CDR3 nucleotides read TGTGCCAGCAGCTTAGTCCCTGCGTCTGAAGCTTTCTTT.